The present entry profiles one T cell receptor (beta chain) with its context. CDR3 length: 17 residues. The V end lost 8 bases, the J end lost 7 bases, and 27 bases lay between the germline ends. Germline V gene lookup returns CDR1 SGHVS and CDR2 FQNEAQ. This entry comes from a study of OX40 agonist ivuxolimab in advanced cancers. Measured with immunoSEQ multiplex PCR; TCRdb has only the in-frame clones, and not every one. This table has tens of thousands of clones, over 60% appearing once. The receptor's source is an adult with an advanced solid tumor such as melanoma, head and neck, liver or kidney cancer. This material consisted of CD4+ or CD8+ T cells sorted from blood, taken in a trial of the OX40 agonist ivuxolimab. This chain connects TRBV7-8 to TRBJ2-1; D remains ambiguous. CDR3 sequence reads: CASYDSGPTTLGNEQFF. For the CDR3, the DNA is TGTGCCAGCTATGATTCCGGCCCCACGACGCTAGGTAATGAGCAGTTCTTC. Full variable domain (outside the CDR3, taken from reference TRBV7-8 and TRBJ2-1): GAGVSQSPRYKVAKRGQDVALRCDPISGHVSLFWYQQALGQGPEFLTYFQNEAQLDKSGLPSDRFFAERPEGSVSTLKIQRTQQEDSAVYLCASYDSGPTTLGNEQFFGPGTRLTVL.